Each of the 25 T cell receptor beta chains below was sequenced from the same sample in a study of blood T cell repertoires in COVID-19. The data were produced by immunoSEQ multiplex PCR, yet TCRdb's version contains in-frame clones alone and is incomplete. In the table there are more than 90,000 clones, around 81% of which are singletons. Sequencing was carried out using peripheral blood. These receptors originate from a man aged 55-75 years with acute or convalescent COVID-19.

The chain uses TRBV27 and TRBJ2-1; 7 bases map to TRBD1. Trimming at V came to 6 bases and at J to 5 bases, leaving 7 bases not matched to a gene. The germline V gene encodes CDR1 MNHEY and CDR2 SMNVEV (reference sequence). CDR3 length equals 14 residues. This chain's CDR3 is CASSRNRGDNEQFF. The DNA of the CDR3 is TGTGCCAGCAGCCGCAACAGGGGAGACAATGAGCAGTTCTTC.

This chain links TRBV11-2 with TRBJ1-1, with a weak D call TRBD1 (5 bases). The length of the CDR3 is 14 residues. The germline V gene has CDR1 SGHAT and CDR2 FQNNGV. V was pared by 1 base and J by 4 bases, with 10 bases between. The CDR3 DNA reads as TGTGCCAGCAGCTTAGTAGGGGAGGGCACTGAAGCTTTCTTT. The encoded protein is CASSLVGEGTEAFF.

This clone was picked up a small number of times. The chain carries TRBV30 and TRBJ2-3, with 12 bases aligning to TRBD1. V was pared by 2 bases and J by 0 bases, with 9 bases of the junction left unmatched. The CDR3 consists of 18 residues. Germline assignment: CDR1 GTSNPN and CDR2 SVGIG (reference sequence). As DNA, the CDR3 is TGTGCCTGGAGTCAAGGAGGGACAGGGGGCTTCAGCACAGATACGCAGTATTTT. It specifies CAWSQGGTGGFSTDTQYF.

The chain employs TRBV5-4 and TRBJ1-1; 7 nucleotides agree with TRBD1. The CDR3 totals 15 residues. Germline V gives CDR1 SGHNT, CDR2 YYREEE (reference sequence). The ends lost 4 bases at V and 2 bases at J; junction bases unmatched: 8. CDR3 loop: CASSPRTGSNTEAFF. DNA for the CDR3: TGTGCCAGCAGCCCCAGGACAGGATCCAACACTGAAGCTTTCTTT.

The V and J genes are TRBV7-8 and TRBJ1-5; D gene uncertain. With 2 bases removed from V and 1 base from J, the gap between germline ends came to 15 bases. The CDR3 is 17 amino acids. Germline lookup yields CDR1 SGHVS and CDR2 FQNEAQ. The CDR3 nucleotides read TGTGCCAGCAGCTTAACGAGGAGTGTGAAAAGCAATCAGCCCCAGCATTTT. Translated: CASSLTRSVKSNQPQHF.

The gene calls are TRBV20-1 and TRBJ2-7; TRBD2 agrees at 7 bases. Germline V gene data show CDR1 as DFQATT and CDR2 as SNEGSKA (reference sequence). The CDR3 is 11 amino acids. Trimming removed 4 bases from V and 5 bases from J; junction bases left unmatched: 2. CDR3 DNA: TGCAGTGCTACAGCGGGACACGAGCAGTACGTC. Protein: CSATAGHEQYV.

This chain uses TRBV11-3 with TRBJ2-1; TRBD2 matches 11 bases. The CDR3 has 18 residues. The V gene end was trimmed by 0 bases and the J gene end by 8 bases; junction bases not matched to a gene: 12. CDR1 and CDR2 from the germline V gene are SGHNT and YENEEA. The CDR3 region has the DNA TGTGCCAGCAGCTTAGATTATCGGGTAGCGGGAGGGGGCGATGAGCAGTTCTTC. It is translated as CASSLDYRVAGGGDEQFF.

This CDR3 is CAWRLQGNWNTIYF. CDR3 nucleotides: TGTGCCTGGCGCCTACAGGGAAACTGGAACACCATATATTTT. The V gene is TRBV30, the J gene TRBJ1-3, with D perhaps TRBD1 (6 bases). The CDR3 length is 14 residues. Germline V lookup: CDR1 GTSNPN, CDR2 SVGIG (reference sequence). The V gene lost 5 bases and the J gene lost 7 bases, with 18 bases spanning the gap.

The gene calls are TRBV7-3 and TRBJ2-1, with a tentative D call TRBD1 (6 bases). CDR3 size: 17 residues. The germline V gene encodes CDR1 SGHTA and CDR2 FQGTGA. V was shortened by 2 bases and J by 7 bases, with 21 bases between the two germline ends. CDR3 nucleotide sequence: TGTGCCAGCAGCTTACAAGGCAGGCAGGGGTTCAGAAATGAGCAGTTCTTC. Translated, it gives CASSLQGRQGFRNEQFF.

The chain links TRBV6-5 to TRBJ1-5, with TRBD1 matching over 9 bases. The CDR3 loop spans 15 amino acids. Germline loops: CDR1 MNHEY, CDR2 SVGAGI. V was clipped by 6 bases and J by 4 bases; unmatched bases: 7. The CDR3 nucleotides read TGTGCCAGCAGCCCCATGACAGGGGGAAATCAGCCCCAGCATTTT. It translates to CASSPMTGGNQPQHF.

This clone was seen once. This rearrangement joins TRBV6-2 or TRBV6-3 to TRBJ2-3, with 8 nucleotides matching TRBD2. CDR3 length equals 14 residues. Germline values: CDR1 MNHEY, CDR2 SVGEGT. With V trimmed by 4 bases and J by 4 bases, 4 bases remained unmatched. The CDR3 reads CASSFGGDADTQYF. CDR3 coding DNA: TGTGCCAGCAGTTTCGGGGGGGATGCAGATACGCAGTATTTT.

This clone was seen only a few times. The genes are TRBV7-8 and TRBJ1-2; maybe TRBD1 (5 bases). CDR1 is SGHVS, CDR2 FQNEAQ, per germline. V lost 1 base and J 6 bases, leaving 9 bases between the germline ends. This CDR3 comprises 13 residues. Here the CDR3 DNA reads TGTGCCAGCAGCTTAGTAAGACAGCATGGCTACACCTTC. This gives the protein CASSLVRQHGYTF.

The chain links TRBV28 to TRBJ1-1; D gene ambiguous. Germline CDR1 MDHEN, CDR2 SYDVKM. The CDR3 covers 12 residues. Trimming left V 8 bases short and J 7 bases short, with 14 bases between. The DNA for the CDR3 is TGTGCCAGCTCATATCTGGGCAGTGAAGCTTTCTTT. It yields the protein CASSYLGSEAFF. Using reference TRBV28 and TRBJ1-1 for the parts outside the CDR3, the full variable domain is DVKVTQSSRYLVKRTGEKVFLECVQDMDHENMFWYRQDPGLGLRLIYFSYDVKMKEKGDIPEGYSVSREKKERFSLILESASTNQTSMYLCASSYLGSEAFFGQGTRLTVV.

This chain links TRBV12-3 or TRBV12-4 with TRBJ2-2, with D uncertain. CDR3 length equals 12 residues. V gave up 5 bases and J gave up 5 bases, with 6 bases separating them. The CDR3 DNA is TGTGCCAGCAGTCCCCGGACCGGGGAGCTGTTTTTT. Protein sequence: CASSPRTGELFF.

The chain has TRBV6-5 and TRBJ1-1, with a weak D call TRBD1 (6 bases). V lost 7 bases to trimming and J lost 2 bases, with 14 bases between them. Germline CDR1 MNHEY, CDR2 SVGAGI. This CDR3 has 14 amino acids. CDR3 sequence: CASTREGQNTEAFF. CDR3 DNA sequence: TGTGCCAGCACCAGGGAGGGACAAAACACTGAAGCTTTCTTT.

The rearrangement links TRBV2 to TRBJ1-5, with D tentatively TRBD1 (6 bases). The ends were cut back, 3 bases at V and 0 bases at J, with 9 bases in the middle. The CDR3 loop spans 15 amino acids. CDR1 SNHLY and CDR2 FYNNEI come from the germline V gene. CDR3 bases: TGTGCCAGCAGTGAGGACAGCTATAGCAATCAGCCCCAGCATTTT. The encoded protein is CASSEDSYSNQPQHF.

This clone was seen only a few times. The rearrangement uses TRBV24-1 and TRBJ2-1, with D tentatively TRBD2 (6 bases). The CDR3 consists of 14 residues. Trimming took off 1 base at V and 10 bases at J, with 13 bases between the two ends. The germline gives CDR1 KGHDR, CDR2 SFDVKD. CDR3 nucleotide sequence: TGTGCCACCAGTGATTTTGGGCTAGCGAGGGAGCAGTTCTTC. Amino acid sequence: CATSDFGLAREQFF.

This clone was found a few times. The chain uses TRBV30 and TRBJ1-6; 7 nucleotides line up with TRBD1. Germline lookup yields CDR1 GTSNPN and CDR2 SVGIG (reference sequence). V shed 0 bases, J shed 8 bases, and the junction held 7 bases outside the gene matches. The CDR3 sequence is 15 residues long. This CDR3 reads CAWSVGGGADSPLHF. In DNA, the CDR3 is TGTGCCTGGAGTGTTGGAGGGGGCGCAGATTCACCCCTCCACTTT. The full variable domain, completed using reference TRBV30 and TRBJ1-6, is SQTIHQWPATLVQPVGSPLSLECTVEGTSNPNLYWYRQAAGRGLQLLFYSVGIGQISSEVPQNLSASRPQDRQFILSSKKLLLSDSGFYLCAWSVGGGADSPLHFGNGTRLTVT.

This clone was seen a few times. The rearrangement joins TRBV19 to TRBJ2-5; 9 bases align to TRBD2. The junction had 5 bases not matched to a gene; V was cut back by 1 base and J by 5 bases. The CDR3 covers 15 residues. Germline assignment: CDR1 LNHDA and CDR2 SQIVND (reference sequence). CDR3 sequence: CASSIVPSGTETQYF. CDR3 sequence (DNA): TGTGCCAGTAGTATAGTCCCTAGCGGGACGGAGACCCAGTACTTC.

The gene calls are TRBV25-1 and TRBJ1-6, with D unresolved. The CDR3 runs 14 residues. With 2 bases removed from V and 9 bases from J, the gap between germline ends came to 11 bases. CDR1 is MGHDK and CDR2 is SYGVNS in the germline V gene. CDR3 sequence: CASSEGGYSSPLHF. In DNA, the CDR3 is TGTGCCAGCAGTGAAGGAGGGTACAGTTCACCCCTCCACTTT.

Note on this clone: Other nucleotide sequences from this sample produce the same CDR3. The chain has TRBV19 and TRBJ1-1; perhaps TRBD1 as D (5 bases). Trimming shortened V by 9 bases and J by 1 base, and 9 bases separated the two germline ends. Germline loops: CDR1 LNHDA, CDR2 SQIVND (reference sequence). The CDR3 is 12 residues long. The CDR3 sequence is CASRDRNTEAFF. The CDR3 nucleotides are TGTGCCAGCAGAGACAGGAACACTGAAGCTTTCTTT. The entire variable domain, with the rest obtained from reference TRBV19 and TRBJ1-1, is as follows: DGGITQSPKYLFRKEGQNVTLSCEQNLNHDAMYWYRQDPGQGLRLIYYSQIVNDFQKGDIAEGYSVSREKKESFPLTVTSAQKNPTAFYLCASRDRNTEAFFGQGTRLTVV.

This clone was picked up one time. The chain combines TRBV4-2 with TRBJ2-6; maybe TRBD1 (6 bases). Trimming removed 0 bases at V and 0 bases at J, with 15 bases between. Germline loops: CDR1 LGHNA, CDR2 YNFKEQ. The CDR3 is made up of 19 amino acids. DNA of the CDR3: TGTGCCAGCAGCCAAGATCGACAGGCTAGAACCTCTGGGGCCAACGTCCTGACTTTC. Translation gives CASSQDRQARTSGANVLTF.

CDR3 bases: TGCAGTGAATCCGGGCAGTACTTC. Its translation: CSESGQYF. The rearrangement joins TRBV20-1 to TRBJ2-7; no reliable D call. The CDR3 is 8 residues long. CDR1 and CDR2 from the germline V gene are DFQATT and SNEGSKA (reference sequence). The V gene lost 7 bases and the J gene lost 9 bases, with 7 bases spanning the gap.

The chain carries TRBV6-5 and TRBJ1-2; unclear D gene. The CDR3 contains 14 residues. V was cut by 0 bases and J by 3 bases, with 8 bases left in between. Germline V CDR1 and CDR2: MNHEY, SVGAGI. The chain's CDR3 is CASSYSESDYGYTF. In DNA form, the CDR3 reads TGTGCCAGCAGTTACTCTGAGTCTGACTATGGCTACACCTTC.

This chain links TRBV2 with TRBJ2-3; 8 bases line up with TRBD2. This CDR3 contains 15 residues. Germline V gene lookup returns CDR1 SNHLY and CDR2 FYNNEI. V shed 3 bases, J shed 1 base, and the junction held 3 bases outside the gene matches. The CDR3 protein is CASSDAGGGTDTQYF. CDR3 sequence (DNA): TGTGCCAGCAGTGACGCGGGGGGCGGCACAGATACGCAGTATTTT.